These T cell receptor beta chains were read from a single sample in a study of shared clonotypes between healthy human individuals. Only in-frame clones appear in the TCRdb table, and some are missing; sequencing was by immunoSEQ multiplex PCR. The table records about 2.1 million clones, roughly 95% of them present only once. The sample taken for sequencing was naive CD8+ T cells from PBMCs. The receptors shown here come from a man aged 18 to 30 in good health. Some clones in this sample may be carry-over from other donors' samples. Each CDR3 is given with its conserved first and last residue. Each record gives: CDR3 DNA, CDR3 protein, clone size, D gene, V gene, J gene. A D gene is named only where the DNA matches it firmly. A row's size may be missing; if present it is once, few, many or a size class.

TGTGCCAGCAGTTTAGCGGGAGTCGGCAATGAGCAGTTCTTC	CASSLAGVGNEQFF	NA	TRBD2	TRBV27	TRBJ2-1
TGTGCCAGCAGCGTTGTAGAATTTTACAATGAGCAGTTCTTC	CASSVVEFYNEQFF	NA	NA	TRBV9	TRBJ2-1
TGTGCCAGCAGCGCCGGCAGGCGGGACTACGAGCAGTACTTC	CASSAGRRDYEQYF	NA	NA	TRBV25-1	TRBJ2-7
TGTGCCAGCAGCAACTGGACTGAGAAGAACACCGGGGAGCTGTTTTTT	CASSNWTEKNTGELFF	NA	NA	TRBV21-1	TRBJ2-2
TGCAGCCCCCGGGCCATAAACTACAATGAGCAGTTCTTC	CSPRAINYNEQFF	NA	NA	TRBV29-1	TRBJ2-1
TGTGCCAGCAGCCCTAGCGGGAGTAAATGGGTTGGGCCAGAGACCCAGTACTTC	CASSPSGSKWVGPETQYF	NA	TRBD2	TRBV13	TRBJ2-5
TGTGCCAGCAGGTTGGCCGGCGAGCCGGAGACCCAGTACTTC	CASRLAGEPETQYF	NA	NA	TRBV7-9	TRBJ2-5
TGCGCCAGCAGCCAAGTTCTACTAGCGGAGCAAGAGACCCAGTACTTC	CASSQVLLAEQETQYF	once	TRBD2	TRBV4-1	TRBJ2-5
TGTGCCAGTAGTATGTGGGGATTCGCGAACACCGGGGAGCTGTTTTTT	CASSMWGFANTGELFF	NA	NA	TRBV19	TRBJ2-2
TGTGCCAGCAATTTCGCTGGCGGACCCTACGAGCAGTACTTC	CASNFAGGPYEQYF	once	NA	TRBV6-1	TRBJ2-7
TGTGCCTGGCGGGACAGGGGGTTCACTGAAGCTTTCTTT	CAWRDRGFTEAFF	few	TRBD1	TRBV30	TRBJ1-1
TGCGCCAGCAGCCAAGTAGCGGTTCCCTCCTACGAGCAGTACTTC	CASSQVAVPSYEQYF	NA	NA	TRBV4-1	TRBJ2-7
TGTGCCAGCAGTTTACTCCGGGGGTGGACAACCGCGAACACCGGGGAGCTGTTTTTT	CASSLLRGWTTANTGELFF	NA	NA	TRBV27	TRBJ2-2
TGCGCCAGCAGCTTGGCGCGGATATATGGCTACACCTTC	CASSLARIYGYTF	NA	NA	TRBV5-1	TRBJ1-2
TGTGCCAGCAGCTTAGTGGTTTTGCCTAGCTACGAGCAGTACTTC	CASSLVVLPSYEQYF	NA	NA	TRBV7-9	TRBJ2-7
TGTGCCAGCAGCCAAGATGGGCGGATGAACACTGAAGCTTTCTTT	CASSQDGRMNTEAFF	NA	NA	TRBV4-2	TRBJ1-1
TGCGCCAGCAGTGAGTCGGGGGCTAGCGGGATCTACGAGCAGTACTTC	CASSESGASGIYEQYF	NA	TRBD2	TRBV10-2	TRBJ2-7
TGCGCCAGCAGCGACCCCAACTCGTACAATGAGCAGTTCTTC	CASSDPNSYNEQFF	NA	NA	TRBV4-1	TRBJ2-1
TGTGCCAGCACCTGGGGGGTAACTGAAGCTTTCTTT	CASTWGVTEAFF	NA	NA	TRBV6-5	TRBJ1-1
TGTGCCAGCAGCTCGGACAGAAACTACGAGCAGTACTTC	CASSSDRNYEQYF	NA	NA	TRBV9	TRBJ2-7
TGTGCTGATGGTTGTCGGTTTCCTGGCGAGCAGTACTTC	CADGCRFPGEQYF	NA	NA	TRBV12-5	TRBJ2-7
TGCGCCAGCAGCGGGACAGTCTACGAGCAGTACTTC	CASSGTVYEQYF	NA	TRBD1	TRBV5-1	TRBJ2-7
TGTGCCAGCAGTTTCCCGAAGAACACTGAAGCTTTCTTT	CASSFPKNTEAFF	NA	NA	TRBV28	TRBJ1-1
TGTGCCAGCAGTTACTCGCCTAGCGGGAGGGACGAGCAGTACTTC	CASSYSPSGRDEQYF	NA	TRBD2	TRBV6-5	TRBJ2-7
TGTGCCAGCAGTTTATTACAGACAGGAGCTGAAGCTTTCTTT	CASSLLQTGAEAFF	NA	NA	TRBV28	TRBJ1-1
TGTGCCAGTTCGGGAGGGAACCTCGAGCAGTACTTC	CASSGGNLEQYF	NA	TRBD2	TRBV19	TRBJ2-7
TGTGCCAGCAGCTCCGTCTTCCGCACAGATACGCAGTATTTT	CASSSVFRTDTQYF	NA	NA	TRBV7-2	TRBJ2-3
TGCAGCGTTGAGATACGTCCCTACGAGCAGTACTTC	CSVEIRPYEQYF	NA	NA	TRBV29-1	TRBJ2-7
TGTGCCAGCAGTCCCGGACAGCACACTGAAGCTTTCTTT	CASSPGQHTEAFF	once	NA	TRBV7-3	TRBJ1-1
TGTGCCAGCAGCCCCAAAGGAGGGCACGGCAATGAGCAGTTCTTC	CASSPKGGHGNEQFF	NA	NA	TRBV9	TRBJ2-1
TGTGCCAGCAGCTTCACAGGGGGCACTGAAGCTTTCTTT	CASSFTGGTEAFF	few	TRBD1	TRBV6-5	TRBJ1-1
TGTGCCAGCAGTTACGCTGGTCGTGGGTCCACAGATACGCAGTATTTT	CASSYAGRGSTDTQYF	NA	NA	TRBV6-6	TRBJ2-3
TGTGCCAGCAGCCCCCGGGACAGGGGGCGAAAGCAGTACTTC	CASSPRDRGRKQYF	NA	TRBD1	TRBV9	TRBJ2-7
TGTGCCAGCAGCTTAGCAGGCTCAGGGGAAGATGGCTACACCTTC	CASSLAGSGEDGYTF	NA	NA	TRBV7-8	TRBJ1-2
TGTGCCAGCAGTCCCTCCGCGGGACCCAGCAATCAGCCCCAGCATTTT	CASSPSAGPSNQPQHF	NA	NA	TRBV27	TRBJ1-5
TGTGCCATCAGTGAGGGGGCCTATGGGGCCGGGGAGCTGTTTTTT	CAISEGAYGAGELFF	NA	NA	TRBV10-3	TRBJ2-2
TGTGCCAGCAGGGACAGCGGAGATACGCAGTATTTT	CASRDSGDTQYF	NA	NA	TRBV7-9	TRBJ2-3
TGTGCCAGTAGGAACCGGGACACAGCTCAAGAGACCCAGTACTTC	CASRNRDTAQETQYF	NA	NA	TRBV19	TRBJ2-5
TGTGCTAGTGGCATGGACCCCAACACTGAAGCTTTCTTT	CASGMDPNTEAFF	NA	NA	TRBV12-5	TRBJ1-1
TGTGCCAGTAGCGGCATTCCCTCCTACGAGCAGTACTTC	CASSGIPSYEQYF	NA	NA	TRBV7-9	TRBJ2-7
TGTGCCAGTGAGGGGGTACCTTACTCTGGGGCCAACGTCCTGACTTTC	CASEGVPYSGANVLTF	NA	NA	TRBV5-6	TRBJ2-6
TGTGCCAGCAGGCCCGACGTAGGGACAGGGGCCTCTGAAGCTTTCTTT	CASRPDVGTGASEAFF	once	TRBD1	TRBV27	TRBJ1-1
TGTGCCAGCAGCGTAGTTGCGGGAGAAGGCACAGATACGCAGTATTTT	CASSVVAGEGTDTQYF	few	TRBD2	TRBV9	TRBJ2-3